What follows are 24 T cell receptor beta chains derived from one specimen sequenced in a study of identifying expanded T cells in peripheral blood. Generated by immunoSEQ multiplex PCR, the TCRdb table keeps only in-frame clones and is missing some. The profile shows approximately 57,000 clones, about nine tenths of them singletons. The sequenced material came from blood. The source of these receptors is a person between 18 and 75 years old in good health.

The chain couples TRBV7-2 to TRBJ1-4, with D perhaps matching TRBD1 (5 bases). Germline V CDR1 and CDR2: SGHTA, FQGNSA. The germline V and J ends were trimmed by 5 bases and 4 bases, with 14 bases remaining between them. The CDR3 is made up of 15 amino acids. The CDR3 DNA reads as TGTGCCAGCAGCCGACAGACGGGAATTAATGAAAAACTGTTTTTT. Encoded protein: CASSRQTGINEKLFF. Full variable domain (missing parts from reference TRBV7-2 and TRBJ1-4): GAGVSQSPSNKVTEKGKDVELRCDPISGHTALYWYRQSLGQGLEFLIYFQGNSAPDKSGLPSDRFSAERTGGSVSTLTIQRTQQEDSAVYLCASSRQTGINEKLFFGSGTQLSVL.

The rearrangement links TRBV4-3 to TRBJ2-4; 9 nucleotides match TRBD2. Germline lookup yields CDR1 LGHNA and CDR2 YSLEER. The CDR3 has 15 amino acids. The V segment lost 4 bases and the J segment 8 bases; nucleotides outside the gene matches: 9. For the CDR3, the DNA is TGCGCCAGCAGCCCTTTAGCGGGAGAGTATGACATTCAGTACTTC. It yields the protein CASSPLAGEYDIQYF.

This CDR3 reads CSVDNRPLTGILTF. CDR3 bases: TGCAGCGTTGATAACAGGCCTCTTACTGGGATTCTCACCTTC. The chain has TRBV29-1 and TRBJ1-2; possible D gene TRBD1, 5 bases. Germline values: CDR1 SQVTM, CDR2 ANQGSEA. V lost 3 bases and J lost 13, with 24 bases in between. The CDR3 runs to 14 residues.

This chain uses TRBV2 with TRBJ1-1; TRBD1 matches at 8 bases. Unmatched junction bases numbered 7, after V lost 11 bases and J lost 8 bases. Per the germline V gene, CDR1 is SNHLY and CDR2 is FYNNEI. This CDR3 is built from 11 residues. The CDR3: CASVGDREAFF. CDR3 DNA: TGTGCCTCTGTGGGGGACAGGGAAGCTTTCTTT.

The chain employs TRBV11-2 and TRBJ1-2; perhaps TRBD1 as D (5 bases). The V gene's germline CDR1 is SGHAT and CDR2 FQNNGV. The V end was cut by 5 bases, the J end by 1 base, with 14 bases between. This CDR3 is 15 amino acids long. The CDR3 sequence is CASSPWGDHNYGYTF. In DNA form, the CDR3 reads TGTGCCAGCAGCCCCTGGGGGGACCATAACTATGGCTACACCTTC.

This chain connects TRBV28 to TRBJ2-7; 11 bases agree with TRBD2. Germline V gene data show CDR1 as MDHEN and CDR2 as SYDVKM. The CDR3 loop spans 17 amino acids. With 2 bases clipped from V and 4 bases from J, the junction kept 10 bases outside the gene matches. This CDR3 is CASSLAFTSGSRYEQYF. The DNA of the CDR3 is TGTGCCAGCAGTTTAGCTTTCACTAGCGGGAGCAGGTACGAGCAGTACTTC.

V gene TRBV29-1 combines with J gene TRBJ2-2; 10 nucleotides align to TRBD1. The CDR3 runs to 14 residues. V gave up 7 bases and J gave up 4 bases; unmatched junction bases: 6. The V gene's germline CDR1 is SQVTM and CDR2 ANQGSEA. The CDR3 bases are TGCAGCGCCCGCGGGACAGGGGCCACCGGGGAGCTGTTTTTT. Amino acid sequence: CSARGTGATGELFF.

V usage is TRBV4-3 and J usage is TRBJ1-2; D not certain. Trimming removed 3 bases from V and 6 bases from J, with 14 bases in between. This CDR3 is built from 14 residues. The germline gives CDR1 LGHNA, CDR2 YSLEER. The CDR3 spells CASSQSWVPDGYTF. The CDR3 nucleotides read TGCGCCAGCAGCCAGAGTTGGGTGCCGGATGGCTACACCTTC.

A single count supports this clone. The chain carries TRBV19 and TRBJ2-5, with D unresolved. CDR3 length: 13 residues. Germline loops: CDR1 LNHDA, CDR2 SQIVND (reference sequence). The V end was cut by 4 bases, the J end by 1 base, with 7 bases between. DNA for the CDR3: TGTGCCAGTAGTACCTCCTCCCAAGAGACCCAGTACTTC. Amino acid sequence: CASSTSSQETQYF.

V and J are TRBV7-2 and TRBJ2-1, with 7 nucleotides matching TRBD2. V shed 5 bases and J 6 bases; nucleotides not matched to a gene: 10. The CDR3 sequence is 15 residues long. CDR1 is SGHTA, CDR2 FQGNSA, per germline. Written as DNA, the CDR3 is TGTGCCAGCAGCCCGGCCGGGACTAACGTCAATGAGCAGTTCTTC. Translated: CASSPAGTNVNEQFF.

This chain joins TRBV29-1 and TRBJ1-2; D not certain. The germline CDR1 and CDR2 sequences are SQVTM and ANQGSEA. V shed 1 base and J shed 3 bases, with 9 bases lying between them. CDR3 length equals 13 residues. The CDR3 sequence is CSVEALTDYGYTF. The CDR3 nucleotides read TGCAGCGTTGAAGCTCTCACCGACTATGGCTACACCTTC.

The chain employs TRBV7-3 and TRBJ2-3; D is uncertain. The germline V gene encodes CDR1 SGHTA and CDR2 FQGTGA. V shed 5 bases and J shed 4 bases, with 10 bases lying between them. This CDR3 region has 13 residues. The CDR3 coding sequence is TGTGCCAGCAGCAACGGTGTCGCAGATACGCAGTATTTT. Its protein is CASSNGVADTQYF. Full variable domain (rest looked up from reference TRBV7-3 and TRBJ2-3): GAGVSQTPSNKVTEKGKYVELRCDPISGHTALYWYRQSLGQGPEFLIYFQGTGAADDSGLPNDRFFAVRPEGSVSTLKIQRTERGDSAVYLCASSNGVADTQYFGPGTRLTVL.

Regarding this clone: The same CDR3 arises from other DNA sequences in this sample as well. This chain links TRBV19 with TRBJ2-1; perhaps TRBD2 as D (6 bases). V was cut by 4 bases and J by 0 bases, with 10 bases left in between. The CDR3 is 15 amino acids. Germline CDR1 reads LNHDA; CDR2 reads SQIVND (reference sequence). The CDR3 protein is CASSTPGLSYNEQFF. The CDR3 bases are TGTGCCAGTAGTACACCGGGACTCTCCTACAATGAGCAGTTCTTC.

V and J are TRBV7-9 and TRBJ1-3, with D perhaps matching TRBD1 (5 bases). Germline V gene data show CDR1 as SEHNR and CDR2 as FQNEAQ (reference sequence). The CDR3 consists of 17 residues. Trimming shortened V by 2 bases and J by 2 bases, and 16 bases separated the two germline ends. In nucleotides, the CDR3 is TGTGCCAGCAGCTTACAGACCTCCACAGGACCTGGAAACACCATATATTTT. It specifies CASSLQTSTGPGNTIYF.

CDR3 coding DNA: TGCGCCAGCAGCTTAGATTGGGGGCCACGAGAAAAACTGTTTTTT. Translation: CASSLDWGPREKLFF. The V and J genes are TRBV5-1 and TRBJ1-4, with D possibly TRBD1 on 6 matching bases. The CDR3 is 15 residues long. Trimming removed 2 bases from V and 8 bases from J, with 16 bases in between. The germline CDR1 and CDR2 sequences are SGHRS and YFSETQ.

The V gene is TRBV6-5, the J gene TRBJ2-5, with unresolved D. Per germline, CDR1 MNHEY and CDR2 SVGAGI. The V and J ends lost 5 bases and 7 bases respectively, with 8 bases between them. The CDR3 is made up of 11 amino acids. The CDR3 DNA is TGTGCCAGCAGTAATTGGGGGACCCAGTACTTC. Translating gives CASSNWGTQYF.

The chain recombines TRBV2 with TRBJ2-7, with 7 bases lining up with TRBD2. From germline, CDR1 is SNHLY and CDR2 FYNNEI. Germline trimming cut 2 bases from V and 0 bases from J; bases unmatched to any gene: 1. The CDR3 consists of 14 residues. CDR3 in DNA: TGTGCCAGCAGTGAATCGGGAGGCTCCTACGAGCAGTACTTC. It yields the protein CASSESGGSYEQYF.

The rearrangement uses TRBV30 and TRBJ1-3; D is unclear. The V and J ends lost 2 bases and 0 bases respectively, with 5 bases between them. Looked up from germline, CDR1 is GTSNPN and CDR2 is SVGIG (reference sequence). The CDR3 loop spans 13 amino acids. CDR3 region: CAWSFYSGNTIYF. In DNA form, the CDR3 reads TGTGCCTGGAGTTTTTACTCTGGAAACACCATATATTTT.

The chain couples TRBV18 to TRBJ2-1; the match to TRBD2 covers 13 bases. From germline, CDR1 is KGHSH and CDR2 LQKENI. The CDR3 is 19 amino acids. V lost 2 bases, J lost 0 bases, and 7 bases stayed unmatched. DNA of the CDR3: TGTGCCAGCTCACCAGGCGGGACTAGCGGGAAAGTCTCCTACAATGAGCAGTTCTTC. This encodes CASSPGGTSGKVSYNEQFF.

J is TRBJ1-1 and V is TRBV6-1; TRBD1 matches 9 bases. This CDR3 is built from 13 residues. V trimming: 6 bases; J trimming: 5 bases; junction bases outside the gene matches: 4. Germline V gene sequence: CDR1 MNHNS, CDR2 SASEGT. In DNA, the CDR3 is TGTGCCAGCAGGCCACAGGGGGCGACTGAAGCTTTCTTT. As protein: CASRPQGATEAFF.

The genes are TRBV4-3 and TRBJ2-1, with 10 bases that match TRBD2. The ends lost 0 bases at V and 12 bases at J; junction bases unmatched: 5. The CDR3 has 14 residues. Germline assignment: CDR1 LGHNA and CDR2 YSLEER. The CDR3 sequence is CASSQDSGRPGQFF. The CDR3 nucleotides read TGCGCCAGCAGCCAAGATAGCGGGAGGCCCGGGCAGTTCTTC.

This chain uses TRBV5-6 with TRBJ1-3; D ambiguous. The germline gives CDR1 SGHDT, CDR2 YYEEEE. Trimming removed 3 bases at V and 2 bases at J, with 9 bases between. The length of the CDR3 is 14 residues. In nucleotides, the CDR3 is TGTGCCAGCAGCTCTATAGAGGCTGGAAACACCATATATTTT. Its protein product is CASSSIEAGNTIYF.

The V gene is TRBV5-1, the J gene TRBJ2-7; D may match TRBD1 or TRBD2 (5 bases each). Germline V CDR1 and CDR2: SGHRS, YFSETQ. The V gene lost 4 bases and the J gene lost 4 bases, with 12 bases spanning the gap. This CDR3 is built from 13 residues. The DNA of the CDR3 is TGCGCCAGCAGCCGGGACCGATATTACGAGCAGTACTTC. Its protein is CASSRDRYYEQYF.

This clone was recorded only once. The chain is built from TRBV9 and TRBJ2-1, with D unclear. V gave up 1 base and J gave up 7 bases, with 18 bases separating them. The CDR3 has 16 residues. Germline CDR1 is SGDLS and CDR2 is YYNGEE. Here the CDR3 reads CASSVNRLEPQNEQFF. For the CDR3, the DNA is TGTGCCAGCAGCGTAAATCGGCTTGAGCCACAAAATGAGCAGTTCTTC. The full variable domain, in which reference TRBV9 and TRBJ2-1 provide the parts outside the CDR3, is DSGVTQTPKHLITATGQRVTLRCSPRSGDLSVYWYQQSLDQGLQFLIQYYNGEERAKGNILERFSAQQFPDLHSELNLSSLELGDSALYFCASSVNRLEPQNEQFFGPGTRLTVL.